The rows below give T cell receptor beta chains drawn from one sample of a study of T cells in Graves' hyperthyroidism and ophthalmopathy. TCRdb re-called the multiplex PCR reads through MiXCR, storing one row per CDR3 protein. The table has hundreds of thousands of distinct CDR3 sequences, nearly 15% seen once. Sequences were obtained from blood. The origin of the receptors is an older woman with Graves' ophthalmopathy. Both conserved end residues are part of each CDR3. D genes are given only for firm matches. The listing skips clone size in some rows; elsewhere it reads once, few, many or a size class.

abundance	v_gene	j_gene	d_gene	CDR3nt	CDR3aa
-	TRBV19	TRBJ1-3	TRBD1	TGTGCCAGTAGTCCGACAGGGGATGGAAGCACCATATATTTT	CASSPTGDGSTIYF
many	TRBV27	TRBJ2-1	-	TGTGCCAGCAGCCCTGGACAGAGGATAGGGAATGAGCAGTTCTTC	CASSPGQRIGNEQFF
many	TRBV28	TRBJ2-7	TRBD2	TGTGCCAGCAAATCAGGGACTAGCGGGAGGGTCGGGCAGTACTTC	CASKSGTSGRVGQYF
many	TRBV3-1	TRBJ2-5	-	TGTGCCAGCAGCCAATGGAAGGACGTACGACAAGAGACCCAGTACTTC	CASSQWKDVRQETQYF
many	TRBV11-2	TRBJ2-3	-	TGTGCCAGCGTCAGCACAGATACGCAGTATTTT	CASVSTDTQYF
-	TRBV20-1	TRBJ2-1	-	TGCAGTGCTAGAGATTATGCCGGGGGTATCTACGAGCAGTTCTTC	CSARDYAGGIYEQFF
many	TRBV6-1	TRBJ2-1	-	TGTGCCAGCAGTACAACCGGGACTGTGCGAGAGCAGTTCTTC	CASSTTGTVREQFF
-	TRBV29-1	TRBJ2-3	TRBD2	TGCAGCGTTGTCCTGACTAGCGGGTTCTCTAGCACAGATACGCAGTATTTT	CSVVLTSGFSSTDTQYF
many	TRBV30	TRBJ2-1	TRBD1	TGTGCCTGGAGAAGGACAGGGGGCCTTCAAAAGCAGTTCTTC	CAWRRTGGLQKQFF
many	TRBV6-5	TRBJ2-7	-	TGTGCCAGCAGTTACGGTGGTAGCAACGAGCAGTACTTC	CASSYGGSNEQYF
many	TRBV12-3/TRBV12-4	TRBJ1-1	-	TGTGCCAGCAGAACCTCTACCACTGAAGCTTTCTTT	CASRTSTTEAFF
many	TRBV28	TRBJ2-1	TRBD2	TGTGCCAGCAGTTCGCCCGGGACTAGCGGGAGGGCCAGCTCCTACAATGAGCAGTTCTTC	CASSSPGTSGRASSYNEQFF
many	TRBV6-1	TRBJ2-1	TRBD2	TGTGCCAGCAGTTATGGGACTAGCGGGAATGAGCAGTTCTTC	CASSYGTSGNEQFF
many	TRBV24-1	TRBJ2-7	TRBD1	TGTGCCACCAGCCCGGGACAGTGGAGAAGCGAGCAGTACTTC	CATSPGQWRSEQYF
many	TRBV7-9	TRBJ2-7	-	TGTGCCAGCAGCCCACCAGGGGGGGTCGACGAGCAGTACTTC	CASSPPGGVDEQYF
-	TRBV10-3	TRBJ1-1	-	TGTGCCATCAGCTCCCTCGACACTGAAGCTTTCTTT	CAISSLDTEAFF
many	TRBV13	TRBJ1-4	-	TGTGCCAGCAGCTTAGCGTCCCTTGGGAATGAAAAACTGTTTTTT	CASSLASLGNEKLFF
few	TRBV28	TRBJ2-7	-	TGTGCCAGCAGACTACTAGGTAGCCCCTACGAGCAGTACTTC	CASRLLGSPYEQYF
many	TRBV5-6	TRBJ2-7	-	TGTGCCAGCAGCTTGTGGTCCTACGAGCAGTACTTC	CASSLWSYEQYF
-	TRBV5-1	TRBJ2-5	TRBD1	TGCGCCAGCAGCCTACCGACAGGGGGAGAGACCCAGTACTTC	CASSLPTGGETQYF
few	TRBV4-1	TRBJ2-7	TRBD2	TGCGCCAGCAGCCAGCCGACTAGCGGGAGCGCGTACGAGCAGTACTTC	CASSQPTSGSAYEQYF
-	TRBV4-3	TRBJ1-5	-	TGCGCCAGCAGCCAAGATGGCGTTCGTGGGAATCAGCCCCGGCATTTT	CASSQDGVRGNQPRHF
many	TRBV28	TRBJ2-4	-	TGTGCCAGCAGTCTAGACTGGGGGACTCTTCAGTACTTC	CASSLDWGTLQYF
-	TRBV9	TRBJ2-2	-	TGTGCCAGCAGCGTAGTAGCAAGCACCGGGGAGCTGTTTTTT	CASSVVASTGELFF
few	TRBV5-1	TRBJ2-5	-	TGCGCCAGCAGCAATTACCCGGGACCCGCGGAGACCCAGTACTTC	CASSNYPGPAETQYF
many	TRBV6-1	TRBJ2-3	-	TGTGCCAGCAGTGAACAAGGCCGCACAGATACGCAGTATTTT	CASSEQGRTDTQYF
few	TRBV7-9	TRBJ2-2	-	TGTGCCAGCAGCTTATTACCCTCGGGCGGGGAGCTGTTTTTT	CASSLLPSGGELFF
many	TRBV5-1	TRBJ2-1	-	TGCGCCAGCAGCTTGCAAGGTCAGGGCAATGAGCAGTTCTTC	CASSLQGQGNEQFF
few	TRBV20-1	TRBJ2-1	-	TGCAGTGCTAGAGGGACTGGGATTTTCGATGAGCAGTTCTTC	CSARGTGIFDEQFF
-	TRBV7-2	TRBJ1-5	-	TGTGCCAGCAGCTCAGCTTGGGGGCCCCAGCCCCAGCATTTT	CASSSAWGPQPQHF
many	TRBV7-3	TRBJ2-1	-	TGTGCCAGCAGCTTATCGGGTAGCGCCCTCAATGAGCAGTTCTTC	CASSLSGSALNEQFF
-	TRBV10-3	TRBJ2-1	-	TGTGCCATCAGACAGGGAAGGGATGAGCAGTTCTTC	CAIRQGRDEQFF
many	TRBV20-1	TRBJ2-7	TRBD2	TGCAGTGCTCGTAGCGGGAGACCCTCCTACGAGCAGTACTTC	CSARSGRPSYEQYF